This T cell receptor beta chain was recorded in a study of cytomegalovirus exposure and HLA in healthy donors. The study, taken as a whole, reports: As a later analysis showed, a missense DCLRE1C variant was linked to trimming of TCR beta V- and J-genes.

The PCR was carried out with 60 Vbeta primers and 13 Jbeta primers. Data came from immunoSEQ multiplex PCR; TCRdb stores just in-frame clones and leaves some out. Among about 150,000 clones listed, about 70% were seen once. Looked up from germline, CDR1 is MNHEY and CDR2 is SVGAGI. V lost 4 bases and J 4 bases, leaving 13 bases between the germline ends. CDR3 length: 14 residues. About this clone: Its antigen remains unknown.

This receptor was taken from a woman aged 40 to 50 in good health and CMV-seronegative. Sequencing was performed on PBMCs. The V and J genes are TRBV6-5 and TRBJ1-2; D is unresolved. The CDR3 region is CASSSTDPGYGYTF. The CDR3 DNA reads as TGTGCCAGCAGTTCCACAGATCCTGGCTATGGCTACACCTTC.